Sequencing of this T cell receptor beta chain was carried out in a study of blood T cells in healthy people across ages. Germline CDR1 reads LNHNV; CDR2 reads YYDKDF (reference sequence). The CDR3 runs to 16 residues. Trimming removed 0 bases from V and 0 bases from J, with 12 bases in between. Primers used in a second PCR of roughly 7 to 12 cycles were a sample-barcoded 5' primer and a J-beta primer mix. One entry per CDR3 protein results from TCRdb running MiXCR on the 5' RACE reads. The table lists 270,000 or so distinct CDR3 sequences, roughly 26% of them singletons, with approximately 29% in the top ten.

The TCR was taken from a woman in her 70s in good health. V gene TRBV15 combines with J gene TRBJ2-7; a possible D gene is TRBD2 (6 bases). The specimen was blood. DNA for the CDR3: TGTGCCACCAGCAGAGATCGATACGGGGGCTCCTACGAGCAGTACTTC. It yields the protein CATSRDRYGGSYEQYF. The variable domain in full, completed from reference TRBV15 and TRBJ2-7, reads DAMVIQNPRYQVTQFGKPVTLSCSQTLNHNVMYWYQQKSSQAPKLLFHYYDKDFNNEADTPDNFQSRRPNTSFCFLDIRSPGLGDTAMYLCATSRDRYGGSYEQYFGPGTRLTVT.